Presented here are 13 T cell receptor beta chains from one specimen sequenced in a study of cytomegalovirus exposure and HLA in healthy donors. The PCR contained 60 Vbeta and 13 Jbeta primers. Sequencing was performed with immunoSEQ multiplex PCR; in TCRdb, only in-frame clones are kept and a portion is missing. This table has 50,000 or so clones, 70% to 80% appearing once. Sequenced material: PBMCs. The receptors were sampled from a woman in her forties in good health and CMV-seropositive.

The chain joins TRBV7-3 to TRBJ2-3; a weak D match, TRBD2 (6 bases). V lost 5 bases, J lost 5 bases, and 14 bases lay in between. This CDR3 has 14 residues. The V gene's germline CDR1 is SGHTA and CDR2 FQGTGA. This CDR3 is CASSATSRVDTQYF. The DNA of the CDR3 is TGTGCCAGCAGCGCCACTAGCCGAGTAGATACGCAGTATTTT.

The sample holds a few counts of this clone. J is TRBJ1-3 and V is TRBV28; 9 nucleotides match TRBD1. Trimming cost V 6 bases and J 3 bases; bases outside gene matches: 6. Germline CDR1 MDHEN, CDR2 SYDVKM. This CDR3 spans 15 amino acids. The DNA for the CDR3 is TGTGCCAGCAGCGAACAGGGGGCTGGTGGAAACACCATATATTTT. Residues: CASSEQGAGGNTIYF.

Only a few counts were recorded for this clone. This rearrangement joins TRBV6-5 to TRBJ2-3; 7 bases line up with TRBD2. Trimming at V came to 5 bases and at J to 6 bases, leaving 8 bases not matched to a gene. The CDR3 length is 14 residues. Germline V CDR1 and CDR2: MNHEY, SVGAGI. For the CDR3, the DNA is TGTGCCAGCAGTCGAGGACTAGTGAGTGATACGCAGTATTTT. Translating it yields CASSRGLVSDTQYF.

CDR3 in DNA: TGTGCCAGCAGCTCCCAACTAGCGGGGGGGACATCCGGCTACGAGCAGTACTTC. It yields the protein CASSSQLAGGTSGYEQYF. V is TRBV5-4 and J is TRBJ2-7; 13 bases are a match to TRBD2. Germline lookup yields CDR1 SGHNT and CDR2 YYREEE (reference sequence). The CDR3 runs 18 residues. V was clipped by 3 bases and J by 3 bases; unmatched bases: 12.

The V call is TRBV28, the J call TRBJ1-4; tentative D call: TRBD1 (5 bases). The CDR3 loop spans 12 amino acids. Between the trimmed V and J ends, which lost 6 bases and 8 bases, there was a span of 10 bases. Germline V gene lookup returns CDR1 MDHEN and CDR2 SYDVKM. The CDR3 region is CASRKGWEKLFF. The CDR3 nucleotides are TGTGCCAGCAGGAAGGGGTGGGAAAAACTGTTTTTT.

The V and J genes are TRBV30 and TRBJ2-1; 9 nucleotides agree with TRBD2. In germline, CDR1 is GTSNPN, CDR2 SVGIG (reference sequence). The CDR3 consists of 14 residues. Unmatched junction bases numbered 3, after V lost 2 bases and J lost 4 bases. The CDR3 loop reads CAWSPLAGYNEQFF. The CDR3 DNA reads TGTGCCTGGAGTCCTCTAGCGGGGTACAATGAGCAGTTCTTC.

The CDR3 sequence: CSVSPGQGGYEQYF. The CDR3 nucleotides are TGCAGCGTGAGCCCCGGACAGGGTGGGTACGAGCAGTACTTC. The rearrangement uses TRBV29-1 and TRBJ2-7, with 8 bases identical to TRBD1. CDR1 SQVTM and CDR2 ANQGSEA come from the germline V gene. V shed 6 bases and J 4 bases; nucleotides not matched to a gene: 11. The CDR3 spans 14 residues.

The chain recombines TRBV7-3 with TRBJ2-5; D call uncertain. The CDR3 contains 13 residues. Trimming stripped 1 base from V and 1 base from J, with 4 bases between. Looked up from germline, CDR1 is SGHTA and CDR2 is FQGTGA. The CDR3 spells CASSLRPQETQYF. The CDR3 DNA reads TGTGCCAGCAGCTTAAGGCCCCAAGAGACCCAGTACTTC.

This clone was seen just once. The V and J genes are TRBV2 and TRBJ1-6; 7 nucleotides line up with TRBD1. The CDR3 spans 18 residues. The germline gives CDR1 SNHLY, CDR2 FYNNEI. After removal of 0 bases from V and 7 bases from J, the junction contained 12 bases not matched to a gene. CDR3 residues: CASSEAWDSSTQNSPLHF. The CDR3 coding sequence is TGTGCCAGCAGTGAAGCGTGGGACAGCTCGACGCAAAATTCACCCCTCCACTTT.

This clone was picked up a small number of times. The V and J genes are TRBV7-2 and TRBJ2-3; 11 bases map to TRBD2. The CDR3 is 16 amino acids. Trimming at V came to 2 bases and at J to 0 bases, leaving 1 base not matched to a gene. Germline V gives CDR1 SGHTA, CDR2 FQGNSA. This CDR3 reads CASSLRTSGSTDTQYF. The CDR3 DNA reads as TGTGCCAGCAGCTTAAGGACTAGCGGGAGCACAGATACGCAGTATTTT.

The gene calls are TRBV7-9 and TRBJ1-5; no firm D call. This CDR3 has 13 residues. V was clipped by 11 bases and J by 4 bases, with 15 bases between them. CDR1 and CDR2 from the germline V gene are SEHNR and FQNEAQ (reference sequence). The CDR3 DNA follows: TGTGCCGTACACCGGGGTTCAAATCAGCCCCAGCATTTT. Its protein product is CAVHRGSNQPQHF.

This clone was observed a handful of times. The chain employs TRBV6-1 and TRBJ1-1, with 9 nucleotides matching TRBD1. The V gene's germline CDR1 is MNHNS and CDR2 SASEGT. The V and J ends lost 2 bases and 7 bases, in that order; junction bases with no gene match: 2. CDR3 length equals 13 residues. For the CDR3, the DNA is TGTGCCAGCAGTGAACCGGGACAGGGTGAAGCTTTCTTT. This sequence encodes CASSEPGQGEAFF.

The gene calls are TRBV2 and TRBJ2-7; weak D call: TRBD2 (6 bases). Per germline, CDR1 SNHLY and CDR2 FYNNEI. Trimming left V 3 bases short and J 2 bases short, with 14 bases between. The CDR3 is made up of 15 amino acids. CDR3 residues: CASSDNRLETYEQYF. The CDR3, as DNA: TGTGCCAGCAGTGACAATCGACTAGAGACCTACGAGCAGTACTTC.